This T cell receptor (beta chain) was captured in a study of blood T cell repertoires in COVID-19 (TCRdb year 2020). Study-level background: Samples covering the acute and convalescent phases of COVID-19 were provided by collaborators in the United States, Italy and Spain. The material from the prospective study consisted of cDNA or gDNA derived from T cells, B-cell-depleted T cells, or PBMCs. The dataset comprised deeply sampled blood TCRbeta repertoires from subjects exposed to, actively infected with, or recovered from COVID-19. A freely available public database, intended as a resource for researchers studying the immune response to SARS-CoV-2, is where the repertoires were released. The samples were drawn from two sources: the first 160 participants of the ongoing ImmuneRACE study, and 950 to 1,500 subjects contributed by 6 global collaborators. The sample metadata nearly always contained a de-identified subject ID, COVID-19 status, age in years and sex. HLA class I and class II types, where available, came from metadata supplied by the sample provider rather than from assay-based typing. The study at large found these results: The quantity of clinical and demographic metadata differed by source and by participant and was supplied without curation.

For CDR1 and CDR2, the germline V gene lists MDHEN and SYDVKM. The CDR3 runs 16 amino acids, cysteine and phenylalanine included. Only CDR3 DNA remains: 48 bases, in frame from the first base. V and J lose 6 bases and 2 bases, and a span of 16 bases separates them. The immunoSEQ Assay, a bias-controlled multiplex PCR, was used to amplify TCRbeta CDR3 regions from genomic DNA. From the authors' description of their analysis: Within the assay, amplification of reference gene primers was used to estimate how many nucleated cells each sample contained. To quantify the absolute abundance of each unique TCRbeta CDR3 rearrangement, sequence reads were collapsed and filtered. For each sample, productive Simpson clonality was calculated by taking the square root of Simpson's diversity index across productive rearrangements. TCRdb took over this immuneACCESS table, retaining in-frame rearrangements with V and J assigned. Such tables are incomplete; in checked studies, under half of the missing clones stem from an unresolved V gene, and the remainder is unexplained. Clonal size and the V and J genes are those of that table, whereas D and trimming came from the DNA. In all, the sample holds approximately 280,000 clones, and around 88% of those were seen once. 6% of the sample comes from the top ten.

In the prospective study, participants were roughly 18 to 95 years old, resided in around 25 geographic areas of the United States, and were enrolled through a virtual design. Cohort assignment in the prospective study relied on participant-reported clinical history from a screening survey and a study questionnaire. ImmuneRACE Cohort 3 recovered participants were defined by two consecutive negative NP/OP PCR tests, healthcare professional clearance, or symptom resolution. Mobile phlebotomists in the prospective study collected whole blood, serum and a nasopharyngeal or oropharyngeal swab from every participant. Prospective study participants could optionally give additional blood draws and questionnaires over a roughly 2-month period. Before DNA extraction, blood samples from the prospective study were shipped at room temperature or frozen. In the case of this clone: Its recognized antigen is unknown. No base quality information exists; no much larger clone differs at one position.

This receptor was identified in a woman between 35 and 50 years old who had recovered from COVID-19. The chain couples TRBV28 to TRBJ2-2; the D gene is possibly TRBD2, with 6 bases matching. Sequencing input: PBMCs or T cells enriched from blood (not recorded which). The DNA sequence is TGTGCCAGCAGCGCGGGATTGACTCTCAACACCGGGGAGCTGTTTTTT. Translated, it reads CASSAGLTLNTGELFF.